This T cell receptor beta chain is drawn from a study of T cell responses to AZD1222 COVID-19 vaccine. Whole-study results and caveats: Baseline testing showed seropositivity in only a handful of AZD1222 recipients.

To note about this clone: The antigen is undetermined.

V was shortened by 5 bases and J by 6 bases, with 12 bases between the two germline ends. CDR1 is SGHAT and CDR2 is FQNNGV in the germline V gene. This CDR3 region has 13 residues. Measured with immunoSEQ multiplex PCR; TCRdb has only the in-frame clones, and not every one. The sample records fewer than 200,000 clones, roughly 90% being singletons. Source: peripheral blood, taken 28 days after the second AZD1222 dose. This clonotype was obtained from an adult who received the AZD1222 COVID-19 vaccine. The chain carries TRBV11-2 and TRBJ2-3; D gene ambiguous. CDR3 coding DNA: TGTGCCAGCAGCCCCCCTCCTGGGGATACGCAGTATTTT. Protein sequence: CASSPPPGDTQYF.